This entry lists 19 T cell receptor beta chains sequenced from one sample in a study of T cell repertoires in cytomegalovirus infection. TCRdb re-called the reads through MiXCR, storing one row per CDR3 protein. The table lists a few hundred thousand distinct CDR3 sequences, about 20% of them singletons. Sequenced material: CD8+ T cells from PBMCs. The receptor source for this set is a human donor in good health (CMV status not recorded). Some clones in this sample may be carry-over from other donors' samples.

The chain recombines TRBV29-1 with TRBJ2-1; 9 bases map to TRBD1. This CDR3 is 13 amino acids long. CDR1 and CDR2 (germline): SQVTM, ANQGSEA. With V trimmed by 8 bases and J by 3 bases, 5 bases remained unmatched. CDR3 in amino acids: CSMTGGDYNEQFF. CDR3 sequence (DNA): TGCAGCATGACAGGGGGAGACTACAATGAGCAGTTCTTC.

This clonotype occurred many times. This chain joins TRBV20-1 and TRBJ1-1; D possibly corresponds to TRBD1 (6 bases). The germline V gene has CDR1 DFQATT and CDR2 SNEGSKA (reference sequence). Between the trimmed V and J ends, which lost 2 bases and 6 bases, there was a span of 10 bases. This CDR3 contains 12 residues. The CDR3 spells CSARMPGAEAFF. The CDR3 coding sequence is TGCAGTGCTAGAATGCCAGGGGCTGAAGCTTTCTTT.

This rearrangement joins TRBV20-1 to TRBJ2-4; the match to TRBD2 covers 16 bases. CDR1 is DFQATT, CDR2 SNEGSKA, per germline (reference sequence). The trim removed 6 bases at V and 3 bases at J, leaving 11 bases unmatched. The CDR3 sequence is 18 residues long. CDR3 sequence: CSAPGGLAGGLGKNIQYF. Here the CDR3 DNA reads TGCAGTGCCCCGGGGGGACTAGCGGGGGGGCTAGGCAAAAACATTCAGTACTTC.

This sequence joins TRBV29-1 and TRBJ2-1, with D unresolved. The ends were cut back, 6 bases at V and 0 bases at J, with 9 bases in the middle. Germline lookup yields CDR1 SQVTM and CDR2 ANQGSEA. This CDR3 comprises 13 residues. CDR3 region: CSVTSDSYNEQFF. The CDR3 region has the DNA TGCAGCGTGACATCAGACTCCTACAATGAGCAGTTCTTC.

Note on this clonotype: The germline gene is not matched at one end of the junction; a read error may be the cause. This chain uses TRBV12-3 or TRBV12-4 with TRBJ2-1, with 8 nucleotides matching TRBD2. The CDR3 has 15 residues. The CDR3 here is CARSSRGGPYNEQFF. DNA of the CDR3: TGTGCCAGGAGTTCCCGCGGGGGGCCCTACAATGAGCAGTTCTTC.

This clonotype has just a few counts. The chain uses TRBV2 and TRBJ1-2; D not certain. Germline CDR1 SNHLY, CDR2 FYNNEI. V was clipped by 1 base and J by 3 bases, with 12 bases between them. The CDR3 spans 15 residues. In DNA, the CDR3 is TGTGCCAGCAGTGAAGTGGCAGCGGCATACTATGGCTACACCTTC. It specifies CASSEVAAAYYGYTF.

The V and J genes are TRBV2 and TRBJ1-2; the D is unclear. The CDR3 consists of 14 residues. From germline, CDR1 is SNHLY and CDR2 FYNNEI. V lost 2 bases to trimming and J lost 3 bases, with 10 bases between them. CDR3 residues: CASSEMSGDYGYTF. The CDR3 coding sequence is TGTGCCAGCAGTGAAATGTCGGGAGACTATGGCTACACCTTC.

This clonotype was seen ten or more times. The V gene is TRBV7-9, the J gene TRBJ2-7, with 7 bases aligning to TRBD1. V was pared by 1 base and J by 5 bases, with 8 bases of the junction left unmatched. Germline CDR1 and CDR2: SEHNR and FQNEAQ (reference sequence). This CDR3 has 15 amino acids. CDR3 nucleotides: TGTGCCAGCAGCTTAGTACAGACAGGGATCGACGAGCAGTACTTC. Its protein is CASSLVQTGIDEQYF.

The chain joins TRBV12-5 to TRBJ2-7; D gene ambiguous. Germline CDR1 reads LGHNT; CDR2 reads FRNRAP. V was pared by 2 bases and J by 5 bases, with 4 bases between. CDR3 length equals 11 residues. CDR3 coding DNA: TGTGCTAGTGGTTTGCCCCACGAGCAGTACTTC. As protein: CASGLPHEQYF.

The V call is TRBV7-2, the J call TRBJ2-5, with D possibly being TRBD1 or TRBD2 (5 bases each). V lost 7 bases and J lost 5, with 14 bases in between. This CDR3 comprises 13 residues. CDR1 and CDR2 from the germline V gene are SGHTA and FQGNSA. CDR3 loop: CASTQVGVETQYF. In nucleotides, the CDR3 is TGTGCCAGCACCCAGGTGGGGGTGGAGACCCAGTACTTC.

This clonotype was seen ten or more times. The CDR3, as DNA: TGTGCCAGCAGCTCCGCGGGGGGGAGTCGCGGGGAGCTGTTTTTT. It is translated as CASSSAGGSRGELFF. The rearrangement joins TRBV7-2 to TRBJ2-2; 9 positions match TRBD2. The CDR3 runs 15 residues. Germline V gene lookup returns CDR1 SGHTA and CDR2 FQGNSA. With 4 bases clipped from V and 7 bases from J, the junction kept 7 bases outside the gene matches.

The J gene is TRBJ2-1, the V gene TRBV20-1; D gene unclear. V was trimmed by 0 bases and J by 3 bases, leaving 6 bases between them. Germline CDR1 and CDR2: DFQATT and SNEGSKA (reference sequence). CDR3 length: 13 residues. This chain's CDR3 is CSARELNYNEQFF. CDR3 sequence (DNA): TGCAGTGCTAGAGAACTAAACTACAATGAGCAGTTCTTC.

The V and J genes are TRBV13 and TRBJ1-3; no clear D gene. Germline V gene sequence: CDR1 PRHDT, CDR2 FYEKMQ (reference sequence). V lost 4 bases and J 0 bases, leaving 7 bases between the germline ends. The CDR3 runs to 14 residues. CDR3 region: CASSSRNSGNTIYF. The CDR3 bases are TGTGCCAGCAGCTCCAGAAACTCTGGAAACACCATATATTTT.

In this sample, this clonotype turned up a few times. The chain has TRBV12-3 or TRBV12-4 and TRBJ2-5, with a possible D match to TRBD2 (6 bases). V lost 3 bases and J lost 6, with 14 bases in between. The CDR3 is made up of 14 amino acids. The CDR3 DNA reads TGTGCCAGCAGTTTTGATTACGGGGGACAGACCCAGTACTTC. Translated: CASSFDYGGQTQYF.

This clonotype has a count of ten or more. The CDR3 DNA is TGTGCCAGCAGCTTAGAATCTAGCGGATTTGAGCAGTTCTTC. It is translated as CASSLESSGFEQFF. V is TRBV7-9 and J is TRBJ2-1, with 7 bases identical to TRBD2. In germline, CDR1 is SEHNR, CDR2 FQNEAQ (reference sequence). The ends lost 1 base at V and 9 bases at J; junction bases unmatched: 6. The CDR3 covers 14 residues.

This chain connects TRBV7-9 to TRBJ2-3, with 10 bases aligning to TRBD1. The CDR3 extends over 15 amino acids. Germline CDR1 reads SEHNR; CDR2 reads FQNEAQ (reference sequence). Trimming cost V 4 bases and J 5 bases; bases outside gene matches: 6. CDR3 nucleotides: TGTGCCAGCAGCTGGCCGGGACAGGGGAAAGATACGCAGTATTTT. Its translation is CASSWPGQGKDTQYF.

The chain carries TRBV28 and TRBJ2-1; D gene ambiguous. Germline CDR1 MDHEN, CDR2 SYDVKM. Trimming took off 3 bases at V and 0 bases at J, with 24 bases between the two ends. The CDR3 contains 20 residues. The CDR3 loop is CASSFGRAVSLPNSYNEQFF. The CDR3 nucleotides are TGTGCCAGCAGTTTCGGTCGGGCCGTTAGCCTCCCTAACTCCTACAATGAGCAGTTCTTC.

This clonotype was recorded many times. The chain carries TRBV12-3 or TRBV12-4 and TRBJ2-7; 9 bases line up with TRBD1. The CDR3 loop spans 15 amino acids. V was pared by 4 bases and J by 4 bases, with 8 bases of the junction left unmatched. This CDR3 reads CASSSAGTGIYEQYF. The CDR3 DNA is TGTGCCAGCAGTTCAGCCGGGACAGGGATATACGAGCAGTACTTC.

This sequence joins TRBV11-2 and TRBJ1-1; tentatively, D is TRBD1 (5 bases). With 3 bases removed from V and 10 bases from J, the gap between germline ends came to 15 bases. Germline V CDR1 and CDR2: SGHAT, FQNNGV. CDR3 length: 13 residues. Here the CDR3 DNA reads TGTGCCAGCAGCTTGACAAAGGGGCATGGAGCTTTCTTT. Protein product: CASSLTKGHGAFF.